The sequence of this TCR beta chain was determined in a study of vaccination and CD4 T cells after COVID-19. Notes on the study in general: The researchers studied relatively few convalescent patients and omitted early post-infection timepoints. Clonotypes reactive to SARS-CoV-2 had a median that went up from approximately 21 to 38, but not significantly.

Sequenced with the Oncomine TCR Beta short-read assay was DNA taken from cultured CD4+ T cells. From the PCR reads, TCRdb called clonotypes with MiXCR, one entry per CDR3 protein. This table has 9,500 to 12,000 distinct CDR3 sequences, more than 35% appearing once. V lost 6 bases and J 3 bases, leaving 15 bases between the germline ends. The length of the CDR3 is 13 residues. Looked up from germline, CDR1 is DFQATT and CDR2 is SNEGSKA (reference sequence). About this clonotype itself: Its target is not known.

Specified treatment: approximately 10-day PBMC culture with coronavirus spike peptide pools or control peptides (ViraFEST assay). The rearrangement joins TRBV20-1 to TRBJ2-7; D unclear. The sequence was collected from a human donor who had recovered from COVID-19. The sample consisted of CD4+ T cells from blood, cultured in vitro. The CDR3 loop is CSALTGISYEQYF. The DNA of the CDR3 is TGCAGTGCCCTGACGGGTATAAGCTACGAGCAGTACTTC.